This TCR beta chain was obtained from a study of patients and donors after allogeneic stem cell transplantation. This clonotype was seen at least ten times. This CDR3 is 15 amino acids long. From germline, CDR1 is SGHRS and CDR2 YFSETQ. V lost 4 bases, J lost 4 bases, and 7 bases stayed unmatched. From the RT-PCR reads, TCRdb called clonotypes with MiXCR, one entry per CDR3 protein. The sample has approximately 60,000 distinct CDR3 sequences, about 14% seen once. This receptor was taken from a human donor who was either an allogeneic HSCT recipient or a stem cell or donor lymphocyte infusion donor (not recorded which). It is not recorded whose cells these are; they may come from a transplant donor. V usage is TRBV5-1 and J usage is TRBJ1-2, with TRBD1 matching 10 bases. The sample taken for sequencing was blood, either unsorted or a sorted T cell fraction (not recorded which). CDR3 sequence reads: CASSRGQGDGYGYTF. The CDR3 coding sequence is TGCGCCAGCAGCCGAGGACAGGGGGATGGCTATGGCTACACCTTC.